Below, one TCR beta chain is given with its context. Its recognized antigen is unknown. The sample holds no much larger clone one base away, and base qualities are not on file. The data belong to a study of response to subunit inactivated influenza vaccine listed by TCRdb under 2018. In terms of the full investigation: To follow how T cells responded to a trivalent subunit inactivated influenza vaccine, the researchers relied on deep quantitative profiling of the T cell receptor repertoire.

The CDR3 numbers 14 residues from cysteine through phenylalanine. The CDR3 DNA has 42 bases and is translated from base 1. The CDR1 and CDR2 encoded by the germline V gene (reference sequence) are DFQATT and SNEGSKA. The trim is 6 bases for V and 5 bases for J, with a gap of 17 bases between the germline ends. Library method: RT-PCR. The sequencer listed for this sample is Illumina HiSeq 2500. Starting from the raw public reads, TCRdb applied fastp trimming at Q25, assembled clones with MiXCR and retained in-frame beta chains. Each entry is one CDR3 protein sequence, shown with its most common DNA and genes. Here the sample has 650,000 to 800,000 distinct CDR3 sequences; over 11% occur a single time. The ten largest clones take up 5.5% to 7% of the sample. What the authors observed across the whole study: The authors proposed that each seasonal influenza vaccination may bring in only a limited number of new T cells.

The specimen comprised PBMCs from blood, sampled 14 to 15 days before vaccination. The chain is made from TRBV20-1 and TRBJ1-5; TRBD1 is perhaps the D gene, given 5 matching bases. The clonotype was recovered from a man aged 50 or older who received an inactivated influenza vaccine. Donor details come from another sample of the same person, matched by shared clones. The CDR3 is CSAAAPRAHQPQHF. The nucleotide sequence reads TGCAGTGCAGCCGCCCCCAGGGCCCATCAGCCCCAGCATTTT.